The T cell receptor (beta chain) under discussion was sequenced for a study of beta chain features in type 1 diabetes. Overall study: All samples together contributed 95 million to 110 million sorted cells for examination. Study conclusions and caveats: A potential influence of HLA type upon TCRB rearrangement remained unresolved herein. Significant though moderate, a shortening of TCRB CDR3s appeared in all four CD4+ subsets of Type 1 diabetes patients.

The CDR3 spans 15 residues. CDR1 and CDR2 (germline): SGDLS, YYNGEE. Between the trimmed V and J ends, which lost 0 bases and 5 bases, there was a span of 12 bases. cDNA synthesis used the whole RNA isolate, giving expressed TCRB sequences. Clones were sequenced by immunoSEQ multiplex PCR, and TCRdb holds only the in-frame ones, with some missing. The table lists 400,000 to 500,000 clones, 14% of them singletons. As concerns this clone: The antigen remains unidentified.

The clonotype was recovered from a man aged 25 to 40 in good health. Sequenced sample: naive CD4+ T cells from blood. This chain uses TRBV9 with TRBJ2-1; the D gene is possibly TRBD1 (6 bases). CDR3 residues: CASSVGDNTNNEQFF. CDR3 nucleotides: TGTGCCAGCAGCGTAGGGGACAACACCAACAATGAGCAGTTCTTC.